Listed below are T cell receptor beta chains from one sample, sequenced in a study of cytomegalovirus exposure and HLA in healthy donors. The protocol was immunoSEQ multiplex PCR, while the TCRdb copy is restricted to in-frame clones and leaves out a portion. The data hold about 200,000 clones, with roughly 77% observed a single time. Sequences were obtained from PBMCs. All receptors come from a young woman in good health and CMV-seronegative. CDR3s include the opening cysteine and the closing phenylalanine or tryptophan. The D gene is left open where the match is weak. Clone size is not always given. Where it is, it says once, few, many or a class for expanded clones.

>TRBD2|NA|TRBV19|TRBJ2-7
CASAGGPLVEQYF
TGTGCCAGCGCGGGAGGGCCGTTGGTTGAGCAGTACTTC
>NA|NA|TRBV6-5|TRBJ2-2
CASSYSIQYTGELFF
TGTGCCAGCAGTTACTCGATACAGTACACCGGGGAGCTGTTTTTT
>NA|NA|TRBV29-1|TRBJ1-2
CSALAGQNYGYTF
TGCAGCGCCCTCGCAGGGCAGAACTATGGCTACACCTTC
>TRBD2|once|TRBV10-2|TRBJ2-2
CASSGLAGSTGELFF
TGCGCCAGCAGTGGACTAGCGGGTAGCACCGGGGAGCTGTTTTTT
>TRBD1|NA|TRBV2|TRBJ2-7
CASSEGTGNTYEQYF
TGTGCCAGCAGTGAGGGGACAGGCAATACCTACGAGCAGTACTTC
>TRBD1|NA|TRBV28|TRBJ1-2
CASSTPGTGGYTF
TGTGCCAGCAGCACACCCGGGACAGGCGGCTACACCTTC
>NA|NA|TRBV7-2|TRBJ1-2
CASSSGHSRGYTF
TGTGCCAGCAGCTCGGGACACTCTAGGGGCTACACCTTC
>NA|NA|TRBV27|TRBJ1-1
CASSRGTEAFF
TGTGCCAGCAGTCGGGGAACTGAAGCTTTCTTT
>NA|NA|TRBV12-5|TRBJ2-7
CASGLSLSSYEQYF
TGTGCTAGTGGTTTGTCCCTGAGCTCCTACGAGCAGTACTTC
>NA|NA|TRBV18|TRBJ1-1
CASSLMPGTAEAFF
TGTGCCAGCTCACTTATGCCAGGAACCGCTGAAGCTTTCTTT
>NA|few|TRBV5-1|TRBJ1-5
CASSFNLNQPQHF
TGCGCCAGCAGCTTTAATCTCAATCAGCCCCAGCATTTT
>TRBD2|few|TRBV7-9|TRBJ2-2
CASSLVLAGGLTNTGELFF
TGTGCCAGCAGCTTAGTTCTAGCGGGGGGCCTAACGAACACCGGGGAGCTGTTTTTT
>TRBD1|NA|TRBV9|TRBJ2-2
CASRNGQGLGGELFF
TGTGCCAGCAGAAACGGACAGGGTTTAGGTGGGGAGCTGTTTTTT
>NA|NA|TRBV27|TRBJ1-4
CASSSLLAGHNEKLFF
TGTGCCAGCAGCTCCCTCCTGGCAGGGCATAATGAAAAACTGTTTTTT
>NA|NA|TRBV19|TRBJ1-5
CASKPPDSAQSFNQPQHF
TGTGCCAGTAAACCCCCCGACAGTGCACAAAGCTTCAATCAGCCCCAGCATTTT
>TRBD1|NA|TRBV6-1|TRBJ2-3
CASRTGALDTQYF
TGTGCCAGCAGAACAGGGGCATTGGATACGCAGTATTTT
>TRBD1|NA|TRBV5-1|TRBJ2-7
CASSPGTDNYEQYF
TGCGCCAGCAGCCCCGGGACAGACAACTACGAGCAGTACTTC
>TRBD1|few|TRBV5-1|TRBJ2-7
CASSPRGDRLHEQYF
TGCGCCAGCAGCCCTAGAGGGGACAGGCTCCACGAGCAGTACTTC
>NA|NA|TRBV27|TRBJ1-1
CASSLQGLNTEAFF
TGTGCCAGCAGTTTACAGGGCCTGAACACTGAAGCTTTCTTT
>TRBD2|NA|TRBV6-6|TRBJ2-1
CASSYSRGGHNEQFF
TGTGCCAGCAGTTACTCGCGGGGGGGCCACAATGAGCAGTTCTTC
>TRBD2|NA|TRBV6-1|TRBJ2-1
CASSAFMDRGRVGNEQFF
TGTGCCAGCAGTGCCTTTATGGACCGCGGGAGGGTTGGGAATGAGCAGTTCTTC
>NA|NA|TRBV4-2|TRBJ1-5
CASSQEPLTGFRDQPQHF
TGTGCCAGCAGCCAAGAACCCTTAACAGGGTTTAGGGATCAGCCCCAGCATTTT
>NA|NA|TRBV5-1|TRBJ2-3
CASSSSGSTDTQYF
TGCGCCAGCAGCTCGAGCGGGAGCACAGATACGCAGTATTTT